Listed here are 31 T cell receptor beta chains from one sample, sequenced in a study of shared clonotypes between healthy human individuals. Method: immunoSEQ multiplex PCR; TCRdb's copy keeps in-frame clones and lacks some. The sample has about 1.1 million clones, 75% to 80% seen once. Sequenced sample: memory CD4+ T cells from PBMCs. The sample's subset: CD45RA-negative fraction. All receptors derive from a man younger than 35 in good health. Some clones in this sample may be carry-over from other donors' samples.

About this clone: An end of the junction does not agree with germline; a read error may underlie this. The rearrangement links TRBV7-9 to TRBJ2-3, with D unclear. Germline V lookup: CDR1 SEHNR, CDR2 FQNEAQ (reference sequence). There are 10 residues in the CDR3. The CDR3 is CASSPGSYPF. The CDR3 DNA is TGTGCCAGCAGCCCCGGTTCTTACCCTTTT.

The gene calls are TRBV7-4 and TRBJ2-3; 13 nucleotides agree with TRBD2. This CDR3 comprises 18 residues. V was pared by 2 bases and J by 2 bases, with 7 bases of the junction left unmatched. The V gene's germline CDR1 is SGHVT and CDR2 SQSDAQ. This chain's CDR3 is CASSLRDGTSGNTDTQYF. DNA of the CDR3: TGTGCCAGCAGCTTAAGGGATGGGACTAGCGGGAACACAGATACGCAGTATTTT.

The chain joins TRBV6-1 to TRBJ1-4; D may be TRBD1 (6 bases). Deletions cut 6 bases from V and 7 bases from J, with 15 bases between. Germline CDR1 MNHNS, CDR2 SASEGT. There are 14 residues in the CDR3. The CDR3 reads CASRPRGGAEKLFF. The CDR3 nucleotides are TGTGCCAGCAGGCCCCGTGGGGGGGCTGAAAAACTGTTTTTT.

The genes are TRBV2 and TRBJ2-1, with 7 bases aligning to TRBD1. Germline V CDR1 and CDR2: SNHLY, FYNNEI. Trimming at V came to 5 bases and at J to 0 bases, leaving 10 bases not matched to a gene. The CDR3 is made up of 17 amino acids. The CDR3 DNA is TGTGCCAGCAGTACCACGGACAGGCGAAGCTCCTACAATGAGCAGTTCTTC. Its protein product is CASSTTDRRSSYNEQFF.

J is TRBJ1-2 and V is TRBV6-5, with TRBD1 matching over 10 bases. There are 12 residues in the CDR3. Germline-derived CDR1 and CDR2 are MNHEY and SVGAGI. V lost 6 bases to trimming and J lost 6 bases; unmatched junction nucleotides: 1. The CDR3 spells CASSGTGDGYTF. Written as DNA, the CDR3 is TGTGCCAGCAGCGGGACAGGGGATGGCTACACCTTC.

The CDR3 is CASSLGQSSVQFF. CDR3 bases: TGTGCCAGCAGCTTGGGGCAGTCGAGTGTGCAGTTCTTC. The chain combines TRBV5-4 with TRBJ2-1, with D uncertain. CDR3 length equals 13 residues. CDR1 is SGHNT and CDR2 is YYREEE in the germline V gene (reference sequence). The V end lost 0 bases, the J end lost 12 bases, and 13 bases lay between the germline ends.

The chain employs TRBV5-4 and TRBJ2-5, with D possibly being TRBD1 or TRBD2 (6 bases each). V lost 4 bases, J lost 4 bases, and 17 bases lay in between. The CDR3 has 15 amino acids. Per germline, CDR1 SGHNT and CDR2 YYREEE (reference sequence). CDR3 DNA: TGTGCCAGCAGCGGAGGGGGGAGTAAGGCAGAGACCCAGTACTTC. Its translation: CASSGGGSKAETQYF.

This chain connects TRBV2 to TRBJ2-6; no clear D. V gave up 1 base and J gave up 0 bases, with 7 bases separating them. Germline V gene data show CDR1 as SNHLY and CDR2 as FYNNEI. The CDR3 extends over 16 amino acids. The CDR3 DNA sequence: TGTGCCAGCAGTGAAGGTACTCTCTCTGGGGCCAACGTCCTGACTTTC. Amino acids: CASSEGTLSGANVLTF.

The V gene is TRBV4-3, the J gene TRBJ2-1; D is possibly TRBD2 (6 bases). This CDR3 spans 15 amino acids. From germline, CDR1 is LGHNA and CDR2 YSLEER. The V end lost 4 bases, the J end lost 7 bases, and 17 bases lay between the germline ends. The CDR3 DNA follows: TGCGCCAGCAGCCCGGTCGGGGGAAGGTGGAATGAGCAGTTCTTC. Its protein product is CASSPVGGRWNEQFF.

The V and J genes are TRBV7-2 and TRBJ2-7; no definite D call. V was cut by 0 bases and J by 3 bases, with 6 bases left in between. The CDR3 sequence is 13 residues long. Germline lookup yields CDR1 SGHTA and CDR2 FQGNSA. The CDR3 nucleotides read TGTGCCAGCAGCTTAGCTCCGTTCTACGAGCAGTACTTC. This encodes CASSLAPFYEQYF.

The rearrangement uses TRBV7-2 and TRBJ1-2, with 11 bases lining up with TRBD1. V gave up 5 bases and J gave up 4 bases; unmatched junction bases: 18. There are 19 residues in the CDR3. Germline CDR1 reads SGHTA; CDR2 reads FQGNSA. The CDR3 bases are TGTGCCAGCAGCCAAAACCCTGGACAGGGGGCCACCGGGCCCTATGGCTACACCTTC. Its protein product is CASSQNPGQGATGPYGYTF. Using reference TRBV7-2 and TRBJ1-2 for the parts outside the CDR3, the full variable domain is GAGVSQSPSNKVTEKGKDVELRCDPISGHTALYWYRQSLGQGLEFLIYFQGNSAPDKSGLPSDRFSAERTGGSVSTLTIQRTQQEDSAVYLCASSQNPGQGATGPYGYTFGSGTRLTVV.

This chain joins TRBV5-1 and TRBJ2-1; D unresolved. In germline, CDR1 is SGHRS, CDR2 YFSETQ. The CDR3 runs to 12 residues. V was clipped by 0 bases and J by 9 bases, with 7 bases between them. In DNA form, the CDR3 reads TGCGCCAGCAGCTTGGAAGGTCCTGAGCAGTTCTTC. Encoded protein: CASSLEGPEQFF.

This chain joins TRBV6-1 and TRBJ2-5, with D unclear. The CDR3 covers 13 residues. V dropped 7 bases and J dropped 5 bases, with 14 bases sitting between them. Germline V gene data show CDR1 as MNHNS and CDR2 as SASEGT. CDR3: CASIYRGLETQYF. CDR3 nucleotides: TGTGCCAGCATTTATCGTGGATTGGAGACCCAGTACTTC.

V is TRBV5-6 and J is TRBJ2-7; D is perhaps TRBD2 (5 bases). Germline values: CDR1 SGHDT, CDR2 YYEEEE. V was shortened by 2 bases and J by 2 bases, with 17 bases between the two germline ends. This CDR3 spans 16 amino acids. The CDR3 protein is CASSFWASPVTYEQYF. The CDR3 region has the DNA TGTGCCAGCAGCTTTTGGGCTAGCCCAGTGACCTACGAGCAGTACTTC.

This clone showed up many times. This chain uses TRBV9 with TRBJ1-2; D unresolved. The CDR3 runs to 13 residues. Per the germline V gene, CDR1 is SGDLS and CDR2 is YYNGEE. With 0 bases removed from V and 7 bases from J, the gap between germline ends came to 10 bases. The CDR3 sequence is CASSVESARGYTF. The CDR3, as DNA: TGTGCCAGCAGCGTAGAGTCGGCTCGTGGCTACACCTTC. The whole variable domain, remainder taken from reference TRBV9 and TRBJ1-2, is DSGVTQTPKHLITATGQRVTLRCSPRSGDLSVYWYQQSLDQGLQFLIQYYNGEERAKGNILERFSAQQFPDLHSELNLSSLELGDSALYFCASSVESARGYTFGSGTRLTVV.

This rearrangement joins TRBV15 to TRBJ1-5, with D perhaps matching TRBD1 (5 bases). CDR3 length equals 15 residues. The V end lost 7 bases, the J end lost 2 bases, and 15 bases lay between the germline ends. The germline V gene has CDR1 LNHNV and CDR2 YYDKDF (reference sequence). The CDR3 DNA sequence: TGTGCCACCATGGAGGGGCGGGGTGGCAATCAGCCCCAGCATTTT. Its translation: CATMEGRGGNQPQHF.

This clone occurred a few times. The sample holds other DNA sequences that translate to the same CDR3. V is TRBV5-1 and J is TRBJ1-2, with TRBD1 identical over 7 bases. V lost 0 bases to trimming and J lost 3 bases; unmatched junction nucleotides: 5. The CDR3 has 15 amino acids. Germline V CDR1 and CDR2: SGHRS, YFSETQ. CDR3 sequence reads: CASSLVGQGDYGYTF. CDR3 nucleotides: TGCGCCAGCAGCTTGGTAGGGCAGGGGGACTATGGCTACACCTTC.

The V and J genes are TRBV18 and TRBJ2-2; 10 bases align to TRBD1. This CDR3 has 17 amino acids. V gave up 2 bases and J gave up 6 bases; unmatched junction bases: 9. Germline CDR1 is KGHSH and CDR2 is LQKENI. The CDR3 bases are TGTGCCAGCTCACCATATTCCGGGACAGGGGCGGCCGGGGAGCTGTTTTTT. Residues: CASSPYSGTGAAGELFF.

The rearrangement links TRBV2 to TRBJ2-7, with a possible D match to TRBD1 (5 bases). The germline V gene has CDR1 SNHLY and CDR2 FYNNEI. This CDR3 has 12 residues. Deletions cut 4 bases from V and 3 bases from J, with 7 bases between. This chain's CDR3 is CASSGQLYEQYF. CDR3 coding DNA: TGTGCCAGCAGTGGACAGCTCTACGAGCAGTACTTC.

The chain has TRBV19 and TRBJ1-5, with D unclear. Trimming removed 4 bases from V and 2 bases from J, with 9 bases in between. Germline CDR1 is LNHDA and CDR2 is SQIVND (reference sequence). The CDR3 length is 14 residues. The CDR3 coding sequence is TGTGCCAGTAGTAAAGGATGGGGCAATCAGCCCCAGCATTTT. Translating gives CASSKGWGNQPQHF.

For this clone: This sample includes further DNA sequences coding for the same CDR3. This chain joins TRBV30 and TRBJ1-5; the D gene is possibly TRBD1 (6 bases). CDR1 is GTSNPN and CDR2 is SVGIG in the germline V gene (reference sequence). Trimming shortened V by 4 bases and J by 0 bases, and 7 bases separated the two germline ends. The CDR3 has 13 amino acids. CDR3 loop: CAWNRDSNQPQHF. CDR3 coding DNA: TGTGCCTGGAACAGGGATAGCAATCAGCCCCAGCATTTT.

This rearrangement joins TRBV25-1 to TRBJ1-1; TRBD1 matches at 8 bases. V gave up 6 bases and J gave up 6 bases; unmatched junction bases: 12. This CDR3 is 15 amino acids long. Germline CDR1 and CDR2: MGHDK and SYGVNS. CDR3 in DNA: TGTGCCAGCAGAGCTAGGACAGGGTTTGTTGCTGAAGCTTTCTTT. Translating gives CASRARTGFVAEAFF.

This clone was observed a handful of times. The chain combines TRBV7-2 with TRBJ2-1, with a weak D call TRBD2 (5 bases). From germline, CDR1 is SGHTA and CDR2 FQGNSA. The V gene lost 5 bases and the J gene lost 0 bases, with 5 bases spanning the gap. The CDR3 runs to 13 residues. CDR3 in amino acids: CASSTSSYNEQFF. Written as DNA, the CDR3 is TGTGCCAGCAGCACTAGCTCCTACAATGAGCAGTTCTTC.

As DNA, the CDR3 is TGCGCCAGCAGCGTCGACAGTCAGAACACTGAAGCTTTCTTT. It translates to CASSVDSQNTEAFF. J is TRBJ1-1 and V is TRBV5-1; D perhaps matches TRBD1 (5 bases). Germline values: CDR1 SGHRS, CDR2 YFSETQ. V gave up 4 bases and J gave up 1 base, with 11 bases separating them. The CDR3 has 14 amino acids.

V and J are TRBV25-1 and TRBJ1-3, with D maybe TRBD1 (5 bases). With 6 bases removed from V and 4 bases from J, the gap between germline ends came to 13 bases. The CDR3 is 14 amino acids. Germline values: CDR1 MGHDK, CDR2 SYGVNS. CDR3 sequence reads: CASRTSGGGNTIYF. CDR3 DNA: TGTGCCAGCAGGACGTCTGGGGGGGGAAACACCATATATTTT.

V usage is TRBV5-6 and J usage is TRBJ2-1; TRBD2 is a possible D gene (5 bases). Germline CDR1 and CDR2: SGHDT and YYEEEE. The CDR3 runs 13 residues. Trimming pared 2 bases from V and 3 bases from J, leaving 6 bases between. DNA of the CDR3: TGTGCCAGCAGCTTCACTAGCTACAATGAGCAGTTCTTC. It translates to CASSFTSYNEQFF.

The chain links TRBV29-1 to TRBJ2-7; D unclear. CDR3 size: 14 residues. Germline-derived CDR1 and CDR2 are SQVTM and ANQGSEA. Between the trimmed V and J ends, which lost 4 bases and 2 bases, there was a span of 15 bases. The DNA of the CDR3 is TGCAGCGTTGTATTCCAGCGACGTCCCTACGAGCAGTACTTC. Its translation is CSVVFQRRPYEQYF.

The rearrangement uses TRBV29-1 and TRBJ2-3; 7 bases align to TRBD2. This CDR3 contains 13 residues. V lost 6 bases to trimming and J lost 14 bases; unmatched junction nucleotides: 17. Germline V gene sequence: CDR1 SQVTM, CDR2 ANQGSEA. For the CDR3, the DNA is TGCAGCGTCGCACTCGGCGGACTAGGCGGAACGTATTTT. Protein: CSVALGGLGGTYF.

This clone was seen a few times. The chain joins TRBV6-6 to TRBJ2-5; 9 bases align to TRBD1. Germline V gives CDR1 MNHNY, CDR2 SVGAGI (reference sequence). V was pared by 6 bases and J by 5 bases, with 13 bases of the junction left unmatched. The CDR3 extends over 16 amino acids. CDR3 region: CASSRLGQGLGETQYF. The DNA of the CDR3 is TGTGCCAGCAGCCGTCTAGGACAGGGGCTGGGGGAGACCCAGTACTTC.

The chain carries TRBV11-2 and TRBJ1-1; no firm D call. Germline CDR1 and CDR2: SGHAT and FQNNGV. Trimming took off 5 bases at V and 0 bases at J, with 13 bases between the two ends. This CDR3 is 15 amino acids long. Here the CDR3 DNA reads TGTGCCAGCAGCGGAAAGGACGGGGTGAACACTGAAGCTTTCTTT. Amino acids: CASSGKDGVNTEAFF. Filled out from reference TRBV11-2 and TRBJ1-1, the complete variable domain reads EAGVAQSPRYKIIEKRQSVAFWCNPISGHATLYWYQQILGQGPKLLIQFQNNGVVDDSQLPKDRFSAERLKGVDSTLKIQPAKLEDSAVYLCASSGKDGVNTEAFFGQGTRLTVV.

V usage is TRBV11-2 and J usage is TRBJ1-1, with D possibly matching TRBD1 (5 bases). CDR1 SGHAT and CDR2 FQNNGV come from the germline V gene. The length of the CDR3 is 15 residues. V gave up 5 bases and J gave up 4 bases, with 17 bases separating them. In DNA, the CDR3 is TGTGCCAGCAGCCCCTGGGGCGTAGTTGCCACTGAAGCTTTCTTT. Protein product: CASSPWGVVATEAFF.